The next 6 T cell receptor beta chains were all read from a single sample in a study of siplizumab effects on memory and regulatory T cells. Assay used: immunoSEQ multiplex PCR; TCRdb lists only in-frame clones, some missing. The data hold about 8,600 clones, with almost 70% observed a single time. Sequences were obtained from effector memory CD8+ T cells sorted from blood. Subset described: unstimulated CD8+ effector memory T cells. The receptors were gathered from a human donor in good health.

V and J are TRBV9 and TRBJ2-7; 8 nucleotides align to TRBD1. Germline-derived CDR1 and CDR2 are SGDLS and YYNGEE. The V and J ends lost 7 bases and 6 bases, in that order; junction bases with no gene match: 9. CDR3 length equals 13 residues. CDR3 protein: CASSRTGFGEQYF. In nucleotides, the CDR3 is TGTGCCAGCTCCCGGACAGGGTTTGGCGAGCAGTACTTC.

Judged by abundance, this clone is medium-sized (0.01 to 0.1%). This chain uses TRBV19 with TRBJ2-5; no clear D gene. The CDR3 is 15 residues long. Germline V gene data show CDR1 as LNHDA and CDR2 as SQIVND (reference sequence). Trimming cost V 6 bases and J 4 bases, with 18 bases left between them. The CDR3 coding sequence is TGTGCCAGTAGCCAAACCTCATACCCCCCAGAGACCCAGTACTTC. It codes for CASSQTSYPPETQYF.

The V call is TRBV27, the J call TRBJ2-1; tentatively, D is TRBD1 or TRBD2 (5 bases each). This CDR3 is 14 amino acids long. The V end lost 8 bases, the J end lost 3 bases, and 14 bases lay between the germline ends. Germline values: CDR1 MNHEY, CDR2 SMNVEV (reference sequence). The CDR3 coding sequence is TGTGCCAGCCGGGGCGGAGGTGGCTACAATGAGCAGTTCTTC. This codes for CASRGGGGYNEQFF.

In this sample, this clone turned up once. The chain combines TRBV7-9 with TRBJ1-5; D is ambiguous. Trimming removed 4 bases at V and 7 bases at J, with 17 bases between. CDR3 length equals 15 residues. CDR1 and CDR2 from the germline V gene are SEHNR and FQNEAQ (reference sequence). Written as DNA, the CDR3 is TGTGCCAGCAGCTCGCCGACCTTGAAAGGGCAGCCCCAGCATTTT. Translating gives CASSSPTLKGQPQHF.

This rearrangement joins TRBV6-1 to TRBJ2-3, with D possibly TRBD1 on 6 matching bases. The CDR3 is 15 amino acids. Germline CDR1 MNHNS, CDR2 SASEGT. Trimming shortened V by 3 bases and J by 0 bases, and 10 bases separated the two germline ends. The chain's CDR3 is CASSDRTASTDTQYF. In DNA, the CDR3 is TGTGCCAGCAGTGACCGGACAGCTAGCACAGATACGCAGTATTTT.

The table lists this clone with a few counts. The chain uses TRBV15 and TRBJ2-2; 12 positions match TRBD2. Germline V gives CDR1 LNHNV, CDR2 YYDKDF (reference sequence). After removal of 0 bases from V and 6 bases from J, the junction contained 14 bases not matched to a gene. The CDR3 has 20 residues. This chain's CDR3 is CATSRERTSGGPGAPGELFF. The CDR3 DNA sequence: TGTGCCACCAGCAGAGAGAGAACTAGCGGGGGGCCGGGCGCACCCGGGGAGCTGTTTTTT.